Sequencing of this T cell receptor beta chain was carried out in a study of cytotoxic CD8 clonotypes in ibrutinib-treated CLL. Study-level background: Partial responses totalled approximately 25 and complete responses 2; after median around 74 months, about 15 remained remitted and approximately twelve progressed. General observations from the study: Contraction or stability on treatment characterized the public clonotypes, which were uncommon.

Cryopreserved PBMCs yielded approximately 2.2 micrograms of genomic DNA for TCR beta libraries. Germline V gene data show CDR1 as SQVTM and CDR2 as ANQGSEA. V dropped 6 bases and J dropped 9 bases, with 15 bases sitting between them. The CDR3 length is 13 residues. As concerns this clone: Its antigen remains unknown.

A 1 in 200,000 to 1 in 1 million T cell depth was the sequencing target. The data were produced by immunoSEQ multiplex PCR, yet TCRdb's version contains in-frame clones alone and is incomplete. The table has 130,000 or so clones, 70% to 85% seen once. The sequenced sample was PBMCs, obtained after 12 months of ibrutinib treatment. This chain joins TRBV29-1 and TRBJ1-6; unclear D gene. The source is a human donor with chronic lymphocytic leukemia. As DNA, the CDR3 is TGCAGCGTGTTGTATACGACTGGTTCACCCCTCCACTTT. Its translation is CSVLYTTGSPLHF.